Presented here are 19 T cell receptor beta chains from one specimen sequenced in a study of blood T cell repertoires in COVID-19. Profiled with immunoSEQ multiplex PCR; TCRdb holds only in-frame clones, not every one. The repertoire consists of 200,000 to 300,000 clones, with around 90% occurring once and the leading ten covering 0.83%. The specimen was peripheral blood. The receptors stem from a man aged 25-45 years with COVID-19, enrolled during active disease.

The chain has TRBV6-1 and TRBJ1-5; TRBD1 might be the D (5 bases). The CDR3 length is 15 residues. The ends were cut back, 1 base at V and 6 bases at J, with 13 bases in the middle. Germline V gene data show CDR1 as MNHNS and CDR2 as SASEGT. This CDR3 is CASSEDRAGRQPQHF. CDR3 bases: TGTGCCAGCAGTGAAGATAGGGCAGGGCGTCAGCCCCAGCATTTT.

The chain recombines TRBV18 with TRBJ2-3; the match to TRBD1 covers 8 bases. This CDR3 has 15 residues. Unmatched junction bases numbered 4, after V lost 4 bases and J lost 1 base. CDR1 and CDR2 from the germline V gene are KGHSH and LQKENI. CDR3 in amino acids: CASSLGQGGTDTQYF. The CDR3, as DNA: TGTGCCAGCTCACTCGGACAGGGAGGCACAGATACGCAGTATTTT.

This sequence joins TRBV19 and TRBJ1-1; TRBD1 agrees at 9 bases. V lost 5 bases, J lost 5 bases, and 6 bases stayed unmatched. The CDR3 consists of 14 residues. Germline CDR1 and CDR2: LNHDA and SQIVND (reference sequence). This CDR3 reads CASSDYRGRTEAFF. The CDR3 coding sequence is TGTGCCAGTAGTGATTACAGGGGGCGAACTGAAGCTTTCTTT.

The chain has TRBV18 and TRBJ1-2, with 7 bases aligning to TRBD1. Germline V gives CDR1 KGHSH, CDR2 LQKENI. This CDR3 has 14 amino acids. J was trimmed by 6 bases and V by 3 bases; bases with no gene match: 7. The DNA of the CDR3 is TGTGCCAGCTCACCGCAAGGACAGGTCCATGGCTACACCTTC. Translated: CASSPQGQVHGYTF.

The chain is built from TRBV7-9 and TRBJ2-5, with 7 bases that match TRBD1. This CDR3 spans 14 amino acids. Germline CDR1 SEHNR, CDR2 FQNEAQ (reference sequence). V was clipped by 5 bases and J by 5 bases; unmatched bases: 8. CDR3 loop: CASSPRTGAETQYF. Written as DNA, the CDR3 is TGTGCCAGCAGCCCCCGTACAGGGGCCGAGACCCAGTACTTC. The full variable domain, in which reference TRBV7-9 and TRBJ2-5 provide the parts outside the CDR3, is DTGVSQNPRHKITKRGQNVTFRCDPISEHNRLYWYRQTLGQGPEFLTYFQNEAQLEKSRLLSDRFSAERPKGSFSTLEIQRTEQGDSAMYLCASSPRTGAETQYFGPGTRLLVL.

V and J are TRBV3-1 (or the pseudogene TRBV3-2) and TRBJ2-1; 11 positions agree with TRBD2. The trim removed 1 base at V and 6 bases at J, leaving 2 bases unmatched. Germline lookup yields CDR1 LGHDT and CDR2 YNNKEL (reference sequence). The CDR3 runs to 15 residues. The DNA for the CDR3 is TGTGCCAGCAGCCAAGTAGCGGGGGGGCCCAATGAGCAGTTCTTC. Amino acids: CASSQVAGGPNEQFF.

The gene calls are TRBV6-5 and TRBJ2-7, with a possible D match to TRBD1 (5 bases). Germline loops: CDR1 MNHEY, CDR2 SVGAGI. The CDR3 is 13 amino acids. Deletions cut 8 bases from V and 0 bases from J, with 11 bases between. CDR3 nucleotide sequence: TGTGCCAGCGACAGCCAAAGCTCCTACGAGCAGTACTTC. This sequence encodes CASDSQSSYEQYF.

V usage is TRBV29-1 and J usage is TRBJ1-6; TRBD1 is a possible D gene (5 bases). The germline V gene encodes CDR1 SQVTM and CDR2 ANQGSEA. The CDR3 is 13 amino acids. The V end lost 7 bases, the J end lost 8 bases, and 15 bases lay between the germline ends. The CDR3, as DNA: TGCAGCGCCGCCATACGGGGGGATTCACCCCTCCACTTT. Protein product: CSAAIRGDSPLHF.

V is TRBV4-1 and J is TRBJ1-2; TRBD1 matches 10 bases. The CDR3 covers 15 residues. Germline V gene sequence: CDR1 MGHRA, CDR2 YSYEKL. J lost 6 bases, V lost 4 bases, and 8 bases had no gene match. The CDR3 sequence is CASSRAGTGVDGYTF. As DNA, the CDR3 is TGCGCCAGCAGCCGAGCCGGGACAGGGGTCGATGGCTACACCTTC.

The rearrangement joins TRBV27 to TRBJ1-2, with a possible D match to TRBD1 (6 bases). V lost 2 bases and J 6 bases, leaving 13 bases between the germline ends. The CDR3 has 14 amino acids. Germline CDR1 MNHEY, CDR2 SMNVEV (reference sequence). Here the CDR3 DNA reads TGTGCCAGCAGTTTAAGGGGGGGGTCTGATGGCTACACCTTC. Protein product: CASSLRGGSDGYTF.

There are a few counts of this clone. V usage is TRBV9 and J usage is TRBJ1-6; D ambiguous. The V gene's germline CDR1 is SGDLS and CDR2 YYNGEE. CDR3 length: 16 residues. Trimming removed 3 bases from V and 0 bases from J, with 10 bases in between. In DNA, the CDR3 is TGTGCCAGCAGCGCCACTGCGAGCTCCTATAATTCACCCCTCCACTTT. Its protein is CASSATASSYNSPLHF. Based on the CDR3 plus reference TRBV9 and TRBJ1-6, the full variable domain is DSGVTQTPKHLITATGQRVTLRCSPRSGDLSVYWYQQSLDQGLQFLIQYYNGEERAKGNILERFSAQQFPDLHSELNLSSLELGDSALYFCASSATASSYNSPLHFGNGTRLTVT.

This chain links TRBV18 with TRBJ1-6; TRBD1 is a possible D gene (6 bases). The germline V gene has CDR1 KGHSH and CDR2 LQKENI. The CDR3 loop spans 14 amino acids. V shed 4 bases and J shed 6 bases, with 10 bases lying between them. The CDR3 DNA reads as TGTGCCAGCTCACGGGACACGGGTAATTCACCCCTCCACTTT. This codes for CASSRDTGNSPLHF. The full variable domain, in which reference TRBV18 and TRBJ1-6 provide the parts outside the CDR3, is NAGVMQNPRHLVRRRGQEARLRCSPMKGHSHVYWYRQLPEEGLKFMVYLQKENIIDESGMPKERFSAEFPKEGPSILRIQQVVRGDSAAYFCASSRDTGNSPLHFGNGTRLTVT.

The chain carries TRBV10-2 and TRBJ2-5; TRBD2 agrees at 7 bases. The CDR3 consists of 15 residues. V lost 6 bases and J lost 2; bases outside the gene matches: 9. The germline gives CDR1 WSHSY, CDR2 SAAADI. CDR3 sequence: CASRAPGTNQETQYF. The DNA for the CDR3 is TGCGCCAGCAGAGCCCCCGGGACTAATCAAGAGACCCAGTACTTC.

This clone appeared a single time. V and J are TRBV19 and TRBJ1-6, with no clear D. Between the trimmed V and J ends, which lost 5 bases and 8 bases, there was a span of 7 bases. The CDR3 has 12 residues. Germline V gene data show CDR1 as LNHDA and CDR2 as SQIVND (reference sequence). CDR3 in DNA: TGTGCCAGTAGTCGCCGGGATTCACCCCTCCACTTT. It specifies CASSRRDSPLHF.

The V gene is TRBV14, the J gene TRBJ2-1, with D perhaps TRBD1 (5 bases). Per the germline V gene, CDR1 is SGHDN and CDR2 is FVKESK. With 0 bases removed from V and 4 bases from J, the gap between germline ends came to 13 bases. The CDR3 is 16 residues long. The DNA for the CDR3 is TGTGCCAGCAGCCAAGAGTGGACAAATCCATACAATGAGCAGTTCTTC. It yields the protein CASSQEWTNPYNEQFF.

The CDR3 region is CASSQGLVKTQYF. The CDR3 DNA follows: TGTGCCAGCAGCCAAGGACTGGTTAAGACCCAGTACTTC. V is TRBV5-6 and J is TRBJ2-5; tentative D call: TRBD2 (5 bases). V was shortened by 4 bases and J by 6 bases, with 13 bases between the two germline ends. This CDR3 has 13 residues. Germline-derived CDR1 and CDR2 are SGHDT and YYEEEE.

The genes are TRBV30 and TRBJ1-5; D unresolved. Germline assignment: CDR1 GTSNPN and CDR2 SVGIG (reference sequence). This CDR3 is built from 14 residues. The V end was cut by 2 bases, the J end by 6 bases, with 14 bases between. CDR3 in DNA: TGTGCCTGGAGTACCAGCAGGCTCGGTCAGCCCCAGCATTTT. It yields the protein CAWSTSRLGQPQHF.

CDR3 DNA sequence: TGTGCTAGTGGCCAACTAGCGGGGGGGCAAGATACGCAGTATTTT. It codes for CASGQLAGGQDTQYF. The chain uses TRBV12-5 and TRBJ2-3; 13 bases align to TRBD2. The germline CDR1 and CDR2 sequences are LGHNT and FRNRAP. The V gene end was trimmed by 6 bases and the J gene end by 5 bases; junction bases not matched to a gene: 5. There are 15 residues in the CDR3.

The gene calls are TRBV29-1 and TRBJ2-2, with TRBD1 identical over 10 bases. CDR1 is SQVTM and CDR2 is ANQGSEA in the germline V gene. This CDR3 comprises 20 residues. V shed 6 bases and J 2 bases; nucleotides not matched to a gene: 21. Here the CDR3 reads CSVTMPIRGQGGRNTGELFF. In DNA form, the CDR3 reads TGCAGCGTGACCATGCCCATAAGAGGACAGGGGGGGAGAAACACCGGGGAGCTGTTTTTT.